Listed below are T cell receptor beta chains from one sample, sequenced in a study of response to subunit inactivated influenza vaccine. TCRdb reprocessed the RT-PCR reads with MiXCR, giving one entry per CDR3 protein. The table shows 250,000 to 350,000 distinct CDR3 sequences, with 22% occurring only once. This specimen was PBMCs from blood, taken about 20 months after vaccination. The origin of the receptors is a man aged 45-69 years who received an inactivated influenza vaccine. CDR3s include the opening cysteine and the closing phenylalanine or tryptophan. The order of the fields is CDR3 protein, CDR3 DNA, D gene, V gene, clone size, J gene. D genes are given only for firm matches. For some rows the clone size is stated as once, few or many, or as a class when expanded; others skip it.

CDR3aa: CASSPGVFYEQYF
CDR3nt: TGTGCCAGCTCACCGGGGGTCTTCTACGAGCAGTACTTC
d_gene: -
v_gene: TRBV18
abundance: -
j_gene: TRBJ2-7

CDR3aa: CASSLGPAWTSKTYEQYF
CDR3nt: TGCGCCAGCAGCTTGGGGCCCGCCTGGACTAGCAAAACCTACGAGCAGTACTTC
d_gene: TRBD2
v_gene: TRBV5-1
abundance: -
j_gene: TRBJ2-7

CDR3aa: CASNPADYSSYEQYF
CDR3nt: TGTGCCAGCAATCCGGCAGACTATAGCTCCTACGAGCAGTACTTC
d_gene: -
v_gene: TRBV11-2
abundance: few
j_gene: TRBJ2-7

CDR3aa: CSVEGQSNEKLFF
CDR3nt: TGCAGCGTCGAGGGACAGTCCAATGAAAAACTGTTTTTT
d_gene: TRBD1
v_gene: TRBV29-1
abundance: -
j_gene: TRBJ1-4

CDR3aa: CATSRSDRTYNEQFF
CDR3nt: TGTGCCACCAGCAGATCAGACAGGACTTACAATGAGCAGTTCTTC
d_gene: -
v_gene: TRBV15
abundance: -
j_gene: TRBJ2-1

CDR3aa: CASSSFDRAPNQPQHF
CDR3nt: TGTGCCAGCAGTTCCTTCGACAGGGCTCCCAATCAGCCCCAGCATTTT
d_gene: TRBD1
v_gene: TRBV6-2/TRBV6-3
abundance: many
j_gene: TRBJ1-5

CDR3aa: CASSSQGLNAKNIQYF
CDR3nt: TGTGCCAGCAGTTCCCAGGGTCTTAATGCCAAAAACATTCAGTACTTC
d_gene: -
v_gene: TRBV6-2/TRBV6-3
abundance: -
j_gene: TRBJ2-4

CDR3aa: CAISARVGEGYTF
CDR3nt: TGTGCCATCAGTGCCCGAGTTGGGGAGGGCTACACCTTC
d_gene: -
v_gene: TRBV10-3
abundance: many
j_gene: TRBJ1-2

CDR3aa: CASSLGGQSNEKLFF
CDR3nt: TGTGCCAGCAGCTTAGGTGGACAGTCTAACGAAAAACTGTTTTTT
d_gene: -
v_gene: TRBV7-2
abundance: many
j_gene: TRBJ1-4

CDR3aa: CASSYSGRRDLGGEQYF
CDR3nt: TGTGCCAGCAGTTACTCGGGTCGACGGGATTTGGGGGGCGAGCAGTACTTC
d_gene: -
v_gene: TRBV6-5
abundance: few
j_gene: TRBJ2-7

CDR3aa: CASSQEDTEETQYF
CDR3nt: TGCGCCAGCAGCCAAGAGGACACCGAAGAGACCCAGTACTTC
d_gene: -
v_gene: TRBV4-3
abundance: -
j_gene: TRBJ2-5

CDR3aa: CASSQPVRGRWGNQPQHF
CDR3nt: TGTGCCAGCAGCCAACCTGTACGGGGCAGATGGGGCAATCAGCCCCAGCATTTT
d_gene: -
v_gene: TRBV14
abundance: few
j_gene: TRBJ1-5

CDR3aa: CASSVSGTGYTEAFF
CDR3nt: TGTGCCAGCAGTGTATCCGGGACAGGGTACACTGAAGCTTTCTTT
d_gene: TRBD1
v_gene: TRBV25-1
abundance: -
j_gene: TRBJ1-1

CDR3aa: CASSKGDGRMGETQYF
CDR3nt: TGTGCCAGCAGCAAAGGAGATGGTAGAATGGGAGAGACCCAGTACTTC
d_gene: -
v_gene: TRBV21-1
abundance: few
j_gene: TRBJ2-5

CDR3aa: CASSFTGGVTDTQYF
CDR3nt: TGTGCCAGCAGTTTTACAGGGGGCGTCACAGATACGCAGTATTTT
d_gene: TRBD1
v_gene: TRBV28
abundance: few
j_gene: TRBJ2-3

CDR3aa: CSVGDGQGDEQYF
CDR3nt: TGCAGCGTTGGCGACGGGCAGGGGGACGAGCAGTACTTC
d_gene: TRBD1
v_gene: TRBV29-1
abundance: -
j_gene: TRBJ2-7

CDR3aa: CASSPLSYEQYF
CDR3nt: TGTGCCAGCAGCCCCCTATCCTACGAGCAGTACTTC
d_gene: -
v_gene: TRBV7-2
abundance: -
j_gene: TRBJ2-7

CDR3aa: CSANRQSSPSNQPQHF
CDR3nt: TGCAGTGCTAACCGACAGAGTAGTCCTAGCAATCAGCCCCAGCATTTT
d_gene: -
v_gene: TRBV20-1
abundance: -
j_gene: TRBJ1-5

CDR3aa: CASSQEGRGPQPQHF
CDR3nt: TGTGCCAGCAGCCAAGAGGGTAGGGGGCCCCAGCCCCAGCATTTT
d_gene: TRBD1
v_gene: TRBV4-2
abundance: -
j_gene: TRBJ1-5

CDR3aa: CASSSGQKFMNTEAFF
CDR3nt: TGTGCCAGCAGCTCGGGACAGAAATTCATGAACACTGAAGCTTTCTTT
d_gene: TRBD1
v_gene: TRBV5-6
abundance: -
j_gene: TRBJ1-1

CDR3aa: CASSPTGTTGNTIYF
CDR3nt: TGTGCCAGCTCACCTACCGGGACAACTGGAAACACCATATATTTT
d_gene: -
v_gene: TRBV18
abundance: -
j_gene: TRBJ1-3

CDR3aa: CASSRQVGNTEAFF
CDR3nt: TGTGCCAGCAGCCGACAGGTGGGGAACACTGAAGCTTTCTTT
d_gene: -
v_gene: TRBV27
abundance: many
j_gene: TRBJ1-1

CDR3aa: CASRQAGSYEQYF
CDR3nt: TGTGCCAGCAGACAGGCGGGCTCCTACGAGCAGTACTTC
d_gene: -
v_gene: TRBV25-1
abundance: -
j_gene: TRBJ2-7

CDR3aa: CASSSFGTQETQYF
CDR3nt: TGTGCCAGCAGTTCATTCGGCACCCAAGAGACCCAGTACTTC
d_gene: -
v_gene: TRBV12-3/TRBV12-4
abundance: few
j_gene: TRBJ2-5

CDR3aa: CASSFRGTGYNEQFF
CDR3nt: TGTGCCAGCAGCTTCCGAGGGACAGGCTACAATGAGCAGTTCTTC
d_gene: TRBD1
v_gene: TRBV5-4
abundance: few
j_gene: TRBJ2-1

CDR3aa: CASSLGQGYGNQPQHF
CDR3nt: TGTGCCAGCAGTTTAGGACAGGGATACGGCAATCAGCCCCAGCATTTT
d_gene: TRBD1
v_gene: TRBV28
abundance: -
j_gene: TRBJ1-5

CDR3aa: CASSQPGRNEQYF
CDR3nt: TGTGCCAGCAGCCAACCCGGGAGGAACGAGCAGTACTTC
d_gene: TRBD2
v_gene: TRBV3-1
abundance: -
j_gene: TRBJ2-7

CDR3aa: CRAGGGWSEQFF
CDR3nt: TGCAGGGCAGGCGGGGGGTGGAGTGAGCAGTTCTTC
d_gene: TRBD2
v_gene: TRBV20-1
abundance: -
j_gene: TRBJ2-1

CDR3aa: CATSARDSLYGYTF
CDR3nt: TGTGCCACCAGCGCCCGGGACAGCCTCTATGGCTACACCTTC
d_gene: TRBD1
v_gene: TRBV15
abundance: few
j_gene: TRBJ1-2

CDR3aa: CASGTGTEYYEQYF
CDR3nt: TGTGCCAGCGGGACCGGGACAGAATATTACGAGCAGTACTTC
d_gene: TRBD1
v_gene: TRBV5-6
abundance: -
j_gene: TRBJ2-7

CDR3aa: CSARPPATDTQYF
CDR3nt: TGCAGTGCTAGACCCCCCGCCACAGATACGCAGTATTTT
d_gene: -
v_gene: TRBV20-1
abundance: -
j_gene: TRBJ2-3

CDR3aa: CASSQLDRSGYTF
CDR3nt: TGTGCCAGCAGCCAGCTAGACAGAAGCGGCTACACCTTC
d_gene: -
v_gene: TRBV14
abundance: many
j_gene: TRBJ1-2

CDR3aa: CATSRGRENIQYF
CDR3nt: TGTGCCACCAGCAGAGGACGGGAAAACATTCAGTACTTC
d_gene: -
v_gene: TRBV15
abundance: -
j_gene: TRBJ2-4

CDR3aa: CSAIRHHAFNEQFF
CDR3nt: TGCAGTGCTATCCGGCACCACGCATTTAATGAGCAGTTCTTC
d_gene: -
v_gene: TRBV20-1
abundance: -
j_gene: TRBJ2-1

CDR3aa: CASSTPLSGDQPQHF
CDR3nt: TGTGCCAGCAGTACTCCCCTCTCGGGGGATCAGCCCCAGCATTTT
d_gene: -
v_gene: TRBV28
abundance: few
j_gene: TRBJ1-5

CDR3aa: CASRKDPTSGYTF
CDR3nt: TGTGCCAGCAGAAAGGACCCAACTAGTGGCTACACCTTC
d_gene: -
v_gene: TRBV27
abundance: few
j_gene: TRBJ1-2

CDR3aa: CASSTERAWPNSPLHF
CDR3nt: TGTGCCAGCAGCACAGAGCGTGCTTGGCCGAATTCACCCCTCCACTTT
d_gene: -
v_gene: TRBV6-2/TRBV6-3
abundance: -
j_gene: TRBJ1-6

CDR3aa: CASSPRQAATDTQYF
CDR3nt: TGTGCCAGCAGCCCCAGACAGGCCGCCACAGATACGCAGTATTTT
d_gene: -
v_gene: TRBV4-2
abundance: -
j_gene: TRBJ2-3

CDR3aa: CASSLGGQNNYGYTF
CDR3nt: TGTGCCAGCAGTTTAGGAGGACAGAATAACTATGGCTACACCTTC
d_gene: -
v_gene: TRBV28
abundance: few
j_gene: TRBJ1-2

CDR3aa: CASRRGYSPLHF
CDR3nt: TGTGCCAGCAGAAGGGGTTATTCACCCCTCCACTTT
d_gene: -
v_gene: TRBV5-6
abundance: many
j_gene: TRBJ1-6

CDR3aa: CASSSGQTSNYGYTF
CDR3nt: TGTGCCAGCAGTTCGGGACAGACATCGAACTATGGCTACACCTTC
d_gene: TRBD1
v_gene: TRBV12-3/TRBV12-4
abundance: -
j_gene: TRBJ1-2

CDR3aa: CASSRGQGAETQYF
CDR3nt: TGTGCCAGCAGCCGAGGACAGGGAGCGGAGACCCAGTACTTC
d_gene: TRBD1
v_gene: TRBV3-1
abundance: few
j_gene: TRBJ2-5

CDR3aa: CASSPQGYQETQYF
CDR3nt: TGTGCCAGCTCACCACAGGGCTACCAAGAGACCCAGTACTTC
d_gene: -
v_gene: TRBV18
abundance: once
j_gene: TRBJ2-5

CDR3aa: CSVGAGRDEQFF
CDR3nt: TGCAGCGTTGGCGCGGGTCGAGATGAGCAGTTCTTC
d_gene: -
v_gene: TRBV29-1
abundance: -
j_gene: TRBJ2-1